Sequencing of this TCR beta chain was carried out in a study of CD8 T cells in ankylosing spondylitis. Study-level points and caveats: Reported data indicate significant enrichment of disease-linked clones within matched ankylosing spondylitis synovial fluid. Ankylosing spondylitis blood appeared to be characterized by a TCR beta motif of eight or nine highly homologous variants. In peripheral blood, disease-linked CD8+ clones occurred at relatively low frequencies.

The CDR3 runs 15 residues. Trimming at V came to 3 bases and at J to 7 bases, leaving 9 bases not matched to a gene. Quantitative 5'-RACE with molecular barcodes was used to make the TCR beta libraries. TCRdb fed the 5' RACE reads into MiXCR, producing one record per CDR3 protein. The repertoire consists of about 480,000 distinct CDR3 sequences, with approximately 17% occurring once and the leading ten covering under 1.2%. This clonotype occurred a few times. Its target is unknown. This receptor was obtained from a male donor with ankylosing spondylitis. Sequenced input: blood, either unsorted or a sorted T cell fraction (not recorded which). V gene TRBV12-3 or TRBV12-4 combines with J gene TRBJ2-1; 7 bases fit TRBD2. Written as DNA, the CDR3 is TGTGCCAGCAGTTTTCTGGAGGGAGGGCCGAATGAGCAGTTCTTC. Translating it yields CASSFLEGGPNEQFF.